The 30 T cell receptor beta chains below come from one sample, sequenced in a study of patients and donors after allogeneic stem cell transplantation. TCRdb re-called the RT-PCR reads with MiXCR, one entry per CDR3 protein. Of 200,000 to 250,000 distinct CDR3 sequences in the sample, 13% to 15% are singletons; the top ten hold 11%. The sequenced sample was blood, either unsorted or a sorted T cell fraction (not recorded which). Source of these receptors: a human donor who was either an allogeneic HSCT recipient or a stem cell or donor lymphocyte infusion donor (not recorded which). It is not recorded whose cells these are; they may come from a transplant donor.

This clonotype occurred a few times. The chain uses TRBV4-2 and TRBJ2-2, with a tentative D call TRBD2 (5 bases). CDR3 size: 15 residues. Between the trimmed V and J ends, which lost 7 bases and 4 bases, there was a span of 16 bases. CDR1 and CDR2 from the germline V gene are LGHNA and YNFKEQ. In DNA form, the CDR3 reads TGTGCCAGCACCTTAGGAAGCGGCCCCACCGGGGAGCTGTTTTTT. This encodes CASTLGSGPTGELFF.

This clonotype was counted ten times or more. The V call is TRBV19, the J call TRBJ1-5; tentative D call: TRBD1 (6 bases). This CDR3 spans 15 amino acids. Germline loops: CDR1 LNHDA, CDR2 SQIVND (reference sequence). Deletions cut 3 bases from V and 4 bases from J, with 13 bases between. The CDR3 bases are TGTGCCAGTAGTATTGATGGGACACGAAATCAGCCCCAGCATTTT. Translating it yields CASSIDGTRNQPQHF.

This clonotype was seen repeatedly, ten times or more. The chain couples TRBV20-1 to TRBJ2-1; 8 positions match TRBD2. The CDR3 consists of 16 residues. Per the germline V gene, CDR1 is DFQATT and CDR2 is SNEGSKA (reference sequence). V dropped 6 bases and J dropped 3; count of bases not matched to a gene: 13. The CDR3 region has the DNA TGCAGTGCCGAATCCCCGACCGGGGGGGACTACAATGAGCAGTTCTTC. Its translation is CSAESPTGGDYNEQFF.

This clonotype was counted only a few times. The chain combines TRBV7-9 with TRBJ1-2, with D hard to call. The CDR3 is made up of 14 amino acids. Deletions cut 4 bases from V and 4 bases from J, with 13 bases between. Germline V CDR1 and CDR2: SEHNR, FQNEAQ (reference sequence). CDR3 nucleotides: TGTGCCAGCAGCTCTCCGACTGGGGTCTATGGCTACACCTTC. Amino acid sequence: CASSSPTGVYGYTF.

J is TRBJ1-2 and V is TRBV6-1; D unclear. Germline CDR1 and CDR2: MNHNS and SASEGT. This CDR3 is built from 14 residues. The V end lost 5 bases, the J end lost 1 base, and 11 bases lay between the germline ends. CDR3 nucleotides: TGTGCCAGCAGTAACACGGACCATAACTATGGCTACACCTTC. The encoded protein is CASSNTDHNYGYTF.

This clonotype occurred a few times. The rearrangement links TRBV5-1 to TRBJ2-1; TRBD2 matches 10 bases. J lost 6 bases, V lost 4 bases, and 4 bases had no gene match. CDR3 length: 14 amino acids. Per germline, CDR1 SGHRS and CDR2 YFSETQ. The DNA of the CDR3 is TGCGCCAGCAGCACTTCTAGCGGGGGCAATGAGCAGTTCTTC. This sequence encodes CASSTSSGGNEQFF.

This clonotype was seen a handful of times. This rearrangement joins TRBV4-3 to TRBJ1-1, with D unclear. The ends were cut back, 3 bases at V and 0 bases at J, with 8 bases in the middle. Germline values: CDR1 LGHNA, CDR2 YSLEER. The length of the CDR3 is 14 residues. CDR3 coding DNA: TGCGCCAGCAGCCAGACAAACATGAACACTGAAGCTTTCTTT. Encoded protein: CASSQTNMNTEAFF.

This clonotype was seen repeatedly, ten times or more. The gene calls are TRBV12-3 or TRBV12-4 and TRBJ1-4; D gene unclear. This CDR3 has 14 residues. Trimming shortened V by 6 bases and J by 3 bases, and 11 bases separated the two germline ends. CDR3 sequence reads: CASRSGVPNEKLFF. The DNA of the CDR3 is TGTGCCAGCAGGAGCGGGGTACCTAATGAAAAACTGTTTTTT.

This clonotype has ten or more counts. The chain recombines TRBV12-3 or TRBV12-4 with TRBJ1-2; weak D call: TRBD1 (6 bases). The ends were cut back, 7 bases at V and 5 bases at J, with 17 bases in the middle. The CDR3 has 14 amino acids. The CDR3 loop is CASTPRGYGYGYTF. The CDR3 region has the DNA TGTGCCAGCACACCCAGGGGTTATGGATATGGCTACACCTTC.

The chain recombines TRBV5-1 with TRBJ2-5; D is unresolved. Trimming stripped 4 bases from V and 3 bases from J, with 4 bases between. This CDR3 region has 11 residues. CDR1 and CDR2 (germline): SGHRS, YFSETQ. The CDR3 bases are TGCGCCAGCAGCGTCAAAGAGACCCAGTACTTC. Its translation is CASSVKETQYF.

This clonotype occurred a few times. In DNA form, the CDR3 reads TGTGCCAGCAGCTTTGGCGGACAGGTGTACGGCTACACCTTC. Encoded protein: CASSFGGQVYGYTF. The chain links TRBV7-2 to TRBJ1-2, with 7 nucleotides matching TRBD1. The CDR3 covers 14 residues. The ends lost 3 bases at V and 8 bases at J; junction bases unmatched: 9. Germline loops: CDR1 SGHTA, CDR2 FQGNSA.

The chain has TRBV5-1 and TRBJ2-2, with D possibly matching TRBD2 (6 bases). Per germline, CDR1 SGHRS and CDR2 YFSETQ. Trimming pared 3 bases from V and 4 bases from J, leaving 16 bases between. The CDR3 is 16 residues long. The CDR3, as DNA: TGCGCCAGCAGCTCCGTGGGGGGATTAAGCACCGGGGAGCTGTTTTTT. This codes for CASSSVGGLSTGELFF.

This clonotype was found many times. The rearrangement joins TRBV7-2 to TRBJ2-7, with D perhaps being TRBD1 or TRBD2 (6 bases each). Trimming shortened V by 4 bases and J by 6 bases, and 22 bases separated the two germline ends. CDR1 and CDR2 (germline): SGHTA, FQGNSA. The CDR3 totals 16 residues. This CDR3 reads CASSSRLRGQLREQYF. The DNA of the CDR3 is TGTGCCAGCAGCTCCCGGCTCCGGGGGCAGTTACGCGAGCAGTACTTC.

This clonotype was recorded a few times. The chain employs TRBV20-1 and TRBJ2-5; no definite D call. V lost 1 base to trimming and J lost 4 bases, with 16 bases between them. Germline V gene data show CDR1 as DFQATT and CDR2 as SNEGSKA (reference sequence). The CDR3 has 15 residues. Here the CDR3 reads CSARGRWTGRETQYF. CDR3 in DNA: TGCAGTGCTAGAGGGCGGTGGACCGGGCGAGAGACCCAGTACTTC.

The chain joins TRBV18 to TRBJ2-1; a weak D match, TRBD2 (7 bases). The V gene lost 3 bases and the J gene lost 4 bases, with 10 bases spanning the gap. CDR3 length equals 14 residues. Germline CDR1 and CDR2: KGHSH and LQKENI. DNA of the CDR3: TGTGCCAGCTCACCGAGCGGGACATACAATGAGCAGTTCTTC. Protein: CASSPSGTYNEQFF.

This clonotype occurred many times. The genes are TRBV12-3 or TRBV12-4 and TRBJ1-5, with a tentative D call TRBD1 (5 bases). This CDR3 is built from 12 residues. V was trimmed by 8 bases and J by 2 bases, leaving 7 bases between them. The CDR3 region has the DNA TGTGCCAGCGGGGACGGCAATCAGCCCCAGCATTTT. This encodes CASGDGNQPQHF.

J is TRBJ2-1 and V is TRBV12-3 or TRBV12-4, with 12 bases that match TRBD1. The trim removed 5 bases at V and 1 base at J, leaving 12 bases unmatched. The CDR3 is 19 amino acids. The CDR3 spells CASSAGQGARAGSYNEQFF. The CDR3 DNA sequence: TGTGCCAGCAGTGCGGGACAGGGGGCGCGAGCGGGGTCCTACAATGAGCAGTTCTTC.

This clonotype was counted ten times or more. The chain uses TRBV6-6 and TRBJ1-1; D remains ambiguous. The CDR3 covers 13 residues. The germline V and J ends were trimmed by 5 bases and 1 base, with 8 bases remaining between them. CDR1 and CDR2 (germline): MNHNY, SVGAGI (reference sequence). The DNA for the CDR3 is TGTGCCAGCAGTGGGAGACAGAACACTGAAGCTTTCTTT. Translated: CASSGRQNTEAFF.

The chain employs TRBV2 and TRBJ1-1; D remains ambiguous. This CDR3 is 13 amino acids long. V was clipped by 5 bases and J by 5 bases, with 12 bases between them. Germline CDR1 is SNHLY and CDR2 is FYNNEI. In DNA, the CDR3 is TGTGCCAGCAGTACCCAGGATGGGACTGAAGCTTTCTTT. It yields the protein CASSTQDGTEAFF.

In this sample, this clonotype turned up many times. DNA for the CDR3: TGTGCCAGCAGCCCAGACTCTAGCACAGATACGCAGTATTTT. Residues: CASSPDSSTDTQYF. V gene TRBV3-1 combines with J gene TRBJ2-3; D is undetermined. In germline, CDR1 is LGHDT, CDR2 YNNKEL (reference sequence). The CDR3 length is 14 residues. The V end was cut by 4 bases, the J end by 0 bases, with 8 bases between.

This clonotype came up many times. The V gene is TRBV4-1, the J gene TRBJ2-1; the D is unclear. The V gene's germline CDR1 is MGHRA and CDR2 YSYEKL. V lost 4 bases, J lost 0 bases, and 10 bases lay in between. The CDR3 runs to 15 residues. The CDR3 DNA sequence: TGCGCCAGCAGCCGAGACACCGCCTCCTACAATGAGCAGTTCTTC. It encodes CASSRDTASYNEQFF.

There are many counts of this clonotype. The CDR3 protein is CSAPRQGDWNEQFF. DNA for the CDR3: TGCAGTGCCCCTCGACAGGGCGATTGGAATGAGCAGTTCTTC. This rearrangement joins TRBV20-1 to TRBJ2-1, with 7 bases identical to TRBD1. After removal of 6 bases from V and 7 bases from J, the junction contained 12 bases not matched to a gene. CDR3 length: 14 amino acids. Germline assignment: CDR1 DFQATT and CDR2 SNEGSKA (reference sequence).

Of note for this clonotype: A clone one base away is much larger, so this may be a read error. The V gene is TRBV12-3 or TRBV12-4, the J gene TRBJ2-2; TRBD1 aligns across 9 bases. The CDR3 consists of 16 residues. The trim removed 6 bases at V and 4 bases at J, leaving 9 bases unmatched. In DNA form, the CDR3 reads TGTGCCAGCAGACCTGACAGGGGGGGTATCACCGGGGAGCTGTTTTTT. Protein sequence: CASRPDRGGITGELFF.

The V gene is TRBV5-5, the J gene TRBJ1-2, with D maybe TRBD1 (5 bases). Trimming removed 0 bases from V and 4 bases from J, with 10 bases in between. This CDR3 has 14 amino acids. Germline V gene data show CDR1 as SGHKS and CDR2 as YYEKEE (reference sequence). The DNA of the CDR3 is TGTGCCAGCAGCTTGGGGGGCTCTAGCTATGGCTACACCTTC. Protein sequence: CASSLGGSSYGYTF.

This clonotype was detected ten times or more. DNA for the CDR3: TGTGCCAGCAGATTGGAGGGTCGAGATACGCAGTATTTT. It codes for CASRLEGRDTQYF. V and J are TRBV12-3 or TRBV12-4 and TRBJ2-3; D perhaps matches TRBD2 (6 bases). V lost 6 bases and J 5 bases, leaving 12 bases between the germline ends. The CDR3 covers 13 residues.

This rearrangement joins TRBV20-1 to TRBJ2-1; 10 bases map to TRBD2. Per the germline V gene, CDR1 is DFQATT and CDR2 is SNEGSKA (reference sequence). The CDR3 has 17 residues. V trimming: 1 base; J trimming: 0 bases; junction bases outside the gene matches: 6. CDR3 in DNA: TGCAGTGCTAGAGGGGGACTAGCGCTCCCCTCCTACAATGAGCAGTTCTTC. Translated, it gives CSARGGLALPSYNEQFF.

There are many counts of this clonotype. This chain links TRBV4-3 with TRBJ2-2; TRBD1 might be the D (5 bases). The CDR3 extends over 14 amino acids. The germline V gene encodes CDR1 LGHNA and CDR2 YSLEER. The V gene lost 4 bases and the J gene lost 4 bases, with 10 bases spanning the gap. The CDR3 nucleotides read TGCGCCAGCAGCCGGGGCTTTGGCACCGGGGAGCTGTTTTTT. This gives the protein CASSRGFGTGELFF.

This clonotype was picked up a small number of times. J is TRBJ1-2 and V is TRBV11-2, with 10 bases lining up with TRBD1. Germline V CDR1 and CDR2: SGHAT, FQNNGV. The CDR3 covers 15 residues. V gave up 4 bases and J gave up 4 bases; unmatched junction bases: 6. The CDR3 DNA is TGTGCCAGCAGCTCCCGGGACAGGGGAGCCTATGGCTACACCTTC. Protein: CASSSRDRGAYGYTF.

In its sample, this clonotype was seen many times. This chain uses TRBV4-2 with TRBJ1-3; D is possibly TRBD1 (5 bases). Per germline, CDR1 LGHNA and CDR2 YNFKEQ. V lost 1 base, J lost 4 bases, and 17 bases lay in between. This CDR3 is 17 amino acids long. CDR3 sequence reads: CASSQARRSGTGNTIYF. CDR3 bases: TGTGCCAGCAGCCAAGCCCGGAGATCGGGGACCGGAAACACCATATATTTT.

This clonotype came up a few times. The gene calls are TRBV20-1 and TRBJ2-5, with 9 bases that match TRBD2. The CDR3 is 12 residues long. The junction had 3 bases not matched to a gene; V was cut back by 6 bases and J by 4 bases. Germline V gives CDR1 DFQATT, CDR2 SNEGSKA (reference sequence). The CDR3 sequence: CSAAGGPETQYF. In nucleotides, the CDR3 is TGCAGTGCGGCGGGGGGGCCAGAGACCCAGTACTTC.